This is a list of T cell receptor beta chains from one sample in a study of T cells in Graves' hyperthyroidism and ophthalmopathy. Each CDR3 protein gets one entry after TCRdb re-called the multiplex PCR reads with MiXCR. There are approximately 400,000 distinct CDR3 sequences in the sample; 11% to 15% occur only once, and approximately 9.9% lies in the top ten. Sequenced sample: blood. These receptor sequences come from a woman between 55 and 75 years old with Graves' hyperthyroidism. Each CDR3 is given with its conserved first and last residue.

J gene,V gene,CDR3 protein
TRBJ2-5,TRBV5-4,CASSLVLAGPQETQYF
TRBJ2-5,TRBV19,CASSAWISGQETQYF
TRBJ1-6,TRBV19,CASSIDQGSPLHF
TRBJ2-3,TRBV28,CASSLWAGDTQYF
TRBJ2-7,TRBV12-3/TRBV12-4,CASSLALGTGAYEQYF
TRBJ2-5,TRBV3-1,CASRPRRVQETQYF
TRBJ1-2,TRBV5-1,CASSLTQGGRANYGYTF
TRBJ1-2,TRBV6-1,CASSPALVDPYGYTF
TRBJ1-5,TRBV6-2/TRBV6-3,CASSLQGVQPQHF
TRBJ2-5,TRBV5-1,CASSAGLAGSQYF
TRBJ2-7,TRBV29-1,CSVRRGGDEQYF
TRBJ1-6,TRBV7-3,CASSLTLTDRSVSPLHF
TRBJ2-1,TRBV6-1,CASTKRIRAGEQFF
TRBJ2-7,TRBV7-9,CASSRTLLPYEQYF
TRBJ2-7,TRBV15,CATSRGTSGSSREQYF
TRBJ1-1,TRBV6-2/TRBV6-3,CASSGRRVVSTEAFF
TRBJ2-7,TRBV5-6,CASSLVATGDHEQYF
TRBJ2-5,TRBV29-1,CSVGTDETQYF
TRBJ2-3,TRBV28,CASSFSSGVTDTQYF
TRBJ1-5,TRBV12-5,CASGLVGGNQPQHF
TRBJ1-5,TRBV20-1,CSARSVSNQPQHF
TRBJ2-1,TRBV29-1,CSAQGGGVYYEQFF
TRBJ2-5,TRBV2,CASSGRRGGETQYF
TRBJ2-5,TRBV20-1,CSAREQGQETQYF
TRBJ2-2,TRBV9,CASSPRLAPNTGELFF
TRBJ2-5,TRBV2,CASSDRGTGSETQYF
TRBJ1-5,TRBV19,CASSWDFDQPPVDQPQHF
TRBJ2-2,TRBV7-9,CASSQGAGPNTGELFF
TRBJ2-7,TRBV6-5,CASSYSRRGRVGQYF
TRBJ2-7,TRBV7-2,CASSLAGLAGSEQYF
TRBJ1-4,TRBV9,CASSSERGGEKLFF
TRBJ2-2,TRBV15,CATSRDTSGGTGELFF
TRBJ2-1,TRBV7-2,CASSSSGYNEQFF
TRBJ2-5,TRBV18,CASSPQGAETQYF
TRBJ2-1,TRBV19,CASSIPLGLAGPYNGQFF
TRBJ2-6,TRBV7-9,CASSSTRSSGPPGSSGANVLTF
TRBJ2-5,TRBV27,CASSHTPGLGGETQYF
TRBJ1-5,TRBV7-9,CASSLAGANQPQHF
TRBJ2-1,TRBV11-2,CASSLVPTGTHNEQFF
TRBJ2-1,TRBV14,CASSPPGDRVSNEQFF
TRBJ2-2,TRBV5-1,CASSLGSGDTGELFF
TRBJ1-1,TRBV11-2,CASSYLGQGDTEAFF
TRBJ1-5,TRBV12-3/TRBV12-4,CASSSRGGQGEPQHF
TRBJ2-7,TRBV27,CASRQTSGSWYEQYF
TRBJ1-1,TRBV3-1,CASSLEDRRNTEAFF
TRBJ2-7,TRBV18,CASSSYGTGLHEQYF
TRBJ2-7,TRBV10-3,CASSPPTSDAYEQCF
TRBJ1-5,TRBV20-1,CSAREWDLVNQPQHF
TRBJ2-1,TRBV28,CASKNTGTSVSSSYNEQFF
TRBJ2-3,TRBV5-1,CASSLAGLDTQYF
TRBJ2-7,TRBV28,CASSSPQGSYEQYF
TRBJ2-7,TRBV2,CASSERGQTFEQYF
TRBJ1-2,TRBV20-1,CSATQGVGGYTF
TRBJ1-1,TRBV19,CASRTGGFDTEAFF
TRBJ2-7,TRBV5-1,CASSSGTDTYEQYF
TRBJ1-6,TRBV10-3,CAISEKGQGARSYNSPLHF
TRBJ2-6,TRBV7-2,CASRGRSGANVLTF